The 28 T cell receptor beta chains below were found in one sample sequenced in a study of a mutant IDH1 vaccine in newly diagnosed glioma. Using immunoSEQ multiplex PCR, the repertoire was profiled, and TCRdb retains in-frame clones only, with some absent. Of about 16,000 clones detected, just under 97% appear once; the ten largest clones hold roughly 3.7%. Stated time point: baseline, week 1 (first vaccination visit). Treatment reported: pre-vaccination baseline after standard-of-care therapy. The sample in question was peripheral blood mononuclear cells (PBMCs), obtained from a glioma patient treated with radiotherapy, temozolomide or both. Source of these receptors: a woman under 30 with glioma. Some clones in this sample may be carry-over from other donors' samples.

The V and J genes are TRBV5-4 and TRBJ1-1; D is uncertain. Germline CDR1 is SGHNT and CDR2 is YYREEE (reference sequence). CDR3 length equals 15 residues. The V end lost 3 bases, the J end lost 1 base, and 13 bases lay between the germline ends. The CDR3: CASSYSSRQNTEAFF. Written as DNA, the CDR3 is TGTGCCAGCAGCTACAGTAGCCGTCAGAACACTGAAGCTTTCTTT.

Only one count was recorded for this clone. The rearrangement joins TRBV6-4 to TRBJ2-2; unclear D gene. Looked up from germline, CDR1 is MRHNA and CDR2 is SNTAGT. The CDR3 contains 16 residues. V was pared by 2 bases and J by 3 bases, with 13 bases between. The CDR3: CASSDAQATDTGELFF. In DNA, the CDR3 is TGTGCCAGCAGTGACGCGCAGGCTACGGACACCGGGGAGCTGTTTTTT.

The chain links TRBV11-3 to TRBJ2-5; 9 bases align to TRBD1. Germline V gene data show CDR1 as SGHNT and CDR2 as YENEEA. V trimming: 6 bases; J trimming: 5 bases; junction bases outside the gene matches: 4. The length of the CDR3 is 13 residues. The CDR3 loop reads CASSRQGGETQYF. The CDR3, as DNA: TGTGCCAGCAGTAGACAGGGGGGTGAGACCCAGTACTTC. Variable domain in full (rest from reference TRBV11-3 and TRBJ2-5): EAGVVQSPRYKIIEKKQPVAFWCNPISGHNTLYWYLQNLGQGPELLIRYENEEAVDDSQLPKDRFSAERLKGVDSTLKIQPAELGDSAVYLCASSRQGGETQYFGPGTRLLVL.

The chain recombines TRBV5-1 with TRBJ2-3; 9 bases agree with TRBD1. Per germline, CDR1 SGHRS and CDR2 YFSETQ. Trimming at V came to 4 bases and at J to 4 bases, leaving 4 bases not matched to a gene. The CDR3 extends over 14 amino acids. CDR3 coding DNA: TGCGCCAGCAGCCGGACAGGGGCGGCAGATACGCAGTATTTT. Its translation: CASSRTGAADTQYF.

The chain uses TRBV28 and TRBJ2-7; D unresolved. Trimming cost V 3 bases and J 3 bases, with 12 bases left between them. CDR3 length: 14 amino acids. The germline V gene has CDR1 MDHEN and CDR2 SYDVKM. This CDR3 reads CASSFGNNGYEQYF. CDR3 in DNA: TGTGCCAGCAGTTTTGGGAATAATGGCTACGAGCAGTACTTC.

This rearrangement joins TRBV5-4 to TRBJ2-2, with TRBD2 identical over 11 bases. CDR1 is SGHNT and CDR2 is YYREEE in the germline V gene (reference sequence). The CDR3 spans 18 residues. The junction had 11 bases not matched to a gene; V was cut back by 2 bases and J by 5 bases. The CDR3 nucleotides are TGTGCCAGCAGCTTTGGCGGGCTAGCGGGAGGCTCTACCGGGGAGCTGTTTTTT. Translated, it gives CASSFGGLAGGSTGELFF.

The chain has TRBV5-5 and TRBJ2-7; unclear D gene. The CDR3 consists of 12 residues. Germline-derived CDR1 and CDR2 are SGHKS and YYEKEE (reference sequence). Trimming took off 4 bases at V and 3 bases at J, with 8 bases between the two ends. DNA for the CDR3: TGTGCCAGCAGCCCTACGGGCTACGAGCAGTACTTC. It is translated as CASSPTGYEQYF. The full variable domain, rest sourced from reference TRBV5-5 and TRBJ2-7, is DAGVTQSPTHLIKTRGQQVTLRCSPISGHKSVSWYQQVLGQGPQFIFQYYEKEERGRGNFPDRFSARQFPNYSSELNVNALLLGDSALYLCASSPTGYEQYFGPGTRLTVT.

The chain combines TRBV29-1 with TRBJ2-2, with 11 bases that match TRBD1. Germline-derived CDR1 and CDR2 are SQVTM and ANQGSEA. This CDR3 spans 14 amino acids. J lost 7 bases, V lost 7 bases, and 8 bases had no gene match. The CDR3 loop is CSGRGQGAGGELFF. CDR3 DNA sequence: TGCAGCGGGAGAGGACAGGGGGCCGGCGGGGAGCTGTTTTTT.

This clone occurred once. V usage is TRBV7-8 and J usage is TRBJ2-7; TRBD1 matches at 7 bases. Per the germline V gene, CDR1 is SGHVS and CDR2 is FQNEAQ. The CDR3 spans 15 residues. The J segment lost 4 bases and the V segment lost 0 bases, leaving 6 bases of the junction unmatched. The CDR3 coding sequence is TGTGCCAGCAGCTTAGCTATAGGGGGCATTTACGAGCAGTACTTC. Amino acid sequence: CASSLAIGGIYEQYF.

The J gene is TRBJ1-6, the V gene TRBV10-3; tentatively, D is TRBD1 (5 bases). V lost 9 bases to trimming and J lost 7 bases, with 10 bases between them. The germline gives CDR1 ENHRY, CDR2 SYGVKD. The CDR3 consists of 12 residues. The CDR3 nucleotides read TGTGCCATAGGGGACGGAAATTCACCCCTCCACTTT. Its protein is CAIGDGNSPLHF.

This clone was recorded a few times. This sequence joins TRBV18 and TRBJ1-4; possibly TRBD1 for D (5 bases). Germline CDR1 is KGHSH and CDR2 is LQKENI. V shed 1 base and J shed 0 bases, with 18 bases lying between them. This CDR3 is 19 amino acids long. Written as DNA, the CDR3 is TGTGCCAGCTCACCACGGAGGAGGGGCCTTTTTGCAACTAATGAAAAACTGTTTTTT. It codes for CASSPRRRGLFATNEKLFF.

This chain joins TRBV11-3 and TRBJ1-2; TRBD1 might be the D (6 bases). This CDR3 spans 15 amino acids. With 3 bases removed from V and 4 bases from J, the gap between germline ends came to 15 bases. Germline V gene lookup returns CDR1 SGHNT and CDR2 YENEEA. CDR3 in amino acids: CASSLGLQGGYGYTF. The CDR3 bases are TGTGCCAGCAGCTTGGGCTTACAGGGTGGCTATGGCTACACCTTC.

The chain carries TRBV25-1 and TRBJ1-6; no firm D call. V lost 7 bases, J lost 10 bases, and 11 bases lay in between. This CDR3 comprises 12 residues. Looked up from germline, CDR1 is MGHDK and CDR2 is SYGVNS. CDR3 DNA: TGTGCCAGCAAAGGGATTGGCTCACCCCTCCACTTT. Translation: CASKGIGSPLHF.

This chain joins TRBV28 and TRBJ1-2, with D possibly matching TRBD1 (6 bases). CDR1 MDHEN and CDR2 SYDVKM come from the germline V gene. V was shortened by 3 bases and J by 0 bases, with 11 bases between the two germline ends. The CDR3 totals 15 residues. CDR3: CASSLGAGSNYGYTF. The CDR3 DNA follows: TGTGCCAGCAGTTTGGGGGCAGGCTCTAACTATGGCTACACCTTC.

This clone was observed a single time. The V call is TRBV28, the J call TRBJ2-7; D remains ambiguous. The germline V gene encodes CDR1 MDHEN and CDR2 SYDVKM. V was clipped by 5 bases and J by 3 bases, with 14 bases between them. The CDR3 has 14 residues. The CDR3 protein is CASSMRIKYYEQYF. CDR3 in DNA: TGTGCCAGCAGTATGAGGATTAAGTACTACGAGCAGTACTTC.

The chain links TRBV28 to TRBJ1-5, with 9 bases fitting TRBD1. Germline CDR1 and CDR2: MDHEN and SYDVKM. V lost 6 bases and J lost 4; bases outside the gene matches: 7. The CDR3 extends over 15 amino acids. Written as DNA, the CDR3 is TGTGCCAGCAGAAGACAACAGGGGGCGAATCAGCCCCAGCATTTT. Its translation: CASRRQQGANQPQHF.

The chain recombines TRBV7-2 with TRBJ1-5, with a tentative D call TRBD1 (6 bases). The germline V gene encodes CDR1 SGHTA and CDR2 FQGNSA. V was clipped by 1 base and J by 2 bases, with 12 bases between them. The CDR3 spans 16 residues. This chain's CDR3 is CASSLEGSGGNQPQHF. The DNA for the CDR3 is TGTGCCAGCAGCTTAGAGGGTTCAGGGGGCAATCAGCCCCAGCATTTT.

CDR3 amino acids: CASSLTGTGGAGYTF. In nucleotides, the CDR3 is TGTGCCAGCAGTTTGACCGGGACAGGGGGCGCTGGCTACACCTTC. The chain links TRBV27 to TRBJ1-2, with 12 nucleotides matching TRBD1. Trimming cost V 3 bases and J 7 bases; bases outside gene matches: 6. Germline V gives CDR1 MNHEY, CDR2 SMNVEV (reference sequence). The CDR3 totals 15 residues.

The rearrangement joins TRBV5-1 to TRBJ2-7; TRBD1 is a possible D gene (5 bases). This CDR3 contains 15 residues. V lost 4 bases to trimming and J lost 5 bases, with 19 bases between them. The germline V gene encodes CDR1 SGHRS and CDR2 YFSETQ. CDR3 region: CASSRPEAGLHEQYF. The CDR3 DNA reads as TGCGCCAGCAGCCGTCCTGAGGCAGGGCTTCACGAGCAGTACTTC.

The chain joins TRBV21-1 to TRBJ1-3. TRBV21-1 is designated a pseudogene. The CDR3 has 15 amino acids. The CDR3 spells CASSRTPVSGNTIYF. Written as DNA, the CDR3 is TGTGCCAGCAGCAGAACCCCGGTGTCCGGAAACACCATATATTTT.

The rearrangement links TRBV7-2 to TRBJ2-3; 9 bases are a match to TRBD1. J was trimmed by 0 bases and V by 5 bases; bases with no gene match: 3. The CDR3 covers 15 residues. Germline V CDR1 and CDR2: SGHTA, FQGNSA. DNA for the CDR3: TGTGCCAGCAGCCGGGACAGGGCTAGCACAGATACGCAGTATTTT. It codes for CASSRDRASTDTQYF. The variable domain in full, with the rest retrieved from reference TRBV7-2 and TRBJ2-3, is GAGVSQSPSNKVTEKGKDVELRCDPISGHTALYWYRQSLGQGLEFLIYFQGNSAPDKSGLPSDRFSAERTGGSVSTLTIQRTQQEDSAVYLCASSRDRASTDTQYFGPGTRLTVL.

This chain links TRBV7-9 with TRBJ1-1; maybe TRBD1 (6 bases). Trimming took 2 bases from V and 6 from J, leaving 13 bases between them. This CDR3 is 14 amino acids long. Per the germline V gene, CDR1 is SEHNR and CDR2 is FQNEAQ (reference sequence). The CDR3 region has the DNA TGTGCCAGCAGCTTATCGCAGGGGAGGTCTGAAGCTTTCTTT. Amino acid sequence: CASSLSQGRSEAFF.

CDR3 in amino acids: CASSLSLLNTGELFF. The CDR3 DNA sequence: TGCGCCAGCAGCTTATCTCTTCTAAACACCGGGGAGCTGTTTTTT. This chain connects TRBV5-1 to TRBJ2-2; no firm D call. Trimming took 2 bases from V and 2 from J, leaving 10 bases between them. Germline CDR1 SGHRS, CDR2 YFSETQ. The CDR3 is made up of 15 amino acids. Looking up the rest from reference TRBV5-1 and TRBJ2-2 gives the full variable domain: KAGVTQTPRYLIKTRGQQVTLSCSPISGHRSVSWYQQTPGQGLQFLFEYFSETQRNKGNFPGRFSGRQFSNSRSEMNVSTLELGDSALYLCASSLSLLNTGELFFGEGSRLTVL.

Details on this clone: The junction departs from germline at one end; a sequencing error may be responsible. The gene calls are TRBV7-7 and TRBJ1-3, with D maybe TRBD1 (5 bases). This CDR3 has 14 residues. Germline loops: CDR1 SSHAT, CDR2 FNYEAQ (reference sequence). The CDR3 DNA sequence: TGTGCTAGCAGCCCTACCCCAGGGAGCGACACCATATATTTT. Its protein product is CASSPTPGSDTIYF. The whole variable domain, filled in from reference TRBV7-7 and TRBJ1-3, reads GAGVSQSPRYKVTKRGQDVTLRCDPISSHATLYWYQQALGQGPEFLTYFNYEAQPDKSGLPSDRFSAERPEGSISTLTIQRTEQRDSAMYRCASSPTPGSDTIYFGEGSWLTVV.

The chain is built from TRBV6-4 and TRBJ2-3; a possible D gene is TRBD2 (6 bases). V dropped 3 bases and J dropped 2 bases, with 12 bases sitting between them. The germline gives CDR1 MRHNA, CDR2 SNTAGT. The CDR3 runs 15 residues. Here the CDR3 reads CASSESGTPTDTQYF. CDR3 DNA: TGTGCCAGCAGTGAATCCGGGACTCCCACAGATACGCAGTATTTT.

This chain connects TRBV5-1 to TRBJ1-5; the D gene is possibly TRBD1 (5 bases). This CDR3 is built from 14 residues. The V gene lost 4 bases and the J gene lost 4 bases, with 12 bases spanning the gap. Germline loops: CDR1 SGHRS, CDR2 YFSETQ. CDR3 nucleotides: TGCGCCAGCAGCCCTACGCCAGGGAATCAGCCCCAGCATTTT. Amino acids: CASSPTPGNQPQHF.

The chain is built from TRBV29-1 and TRBJ1-1, with D tentatively TRBD1 (5 bases). CDR1 is SQVTM, CDR2 ANQGSEA, per germline. The V end lost 0 bases, the J end lost 5 bases, and 13 bases lay between the germline ends. There are 14 residues in the CDR3. The CDR3 loop reads CSVEDLGLRTEAFF. The CDR3 DNA follows: TGCAGCGTTGAAGATCTGGGACTAAGAACTGAAGCTTTCTTT.

The chain couples TRBV6-6 to TRBJ1-5; a possible D gene is TRBD1 (6 bases). The CDR3 has 16 amino acids. Trimming removed 0 bases at V and 4 bases at J, with 13 bases between. Germline CDR1 and CDR2: MNHNY and SVGAGI (reference sequence). DNA of the CDR3: TGTGCCAGCAGTTACTCAGCCCGTACAGGGAATCAGCCCCAGCATTTT. Its translation is CASSYSARTGNQPQHF.